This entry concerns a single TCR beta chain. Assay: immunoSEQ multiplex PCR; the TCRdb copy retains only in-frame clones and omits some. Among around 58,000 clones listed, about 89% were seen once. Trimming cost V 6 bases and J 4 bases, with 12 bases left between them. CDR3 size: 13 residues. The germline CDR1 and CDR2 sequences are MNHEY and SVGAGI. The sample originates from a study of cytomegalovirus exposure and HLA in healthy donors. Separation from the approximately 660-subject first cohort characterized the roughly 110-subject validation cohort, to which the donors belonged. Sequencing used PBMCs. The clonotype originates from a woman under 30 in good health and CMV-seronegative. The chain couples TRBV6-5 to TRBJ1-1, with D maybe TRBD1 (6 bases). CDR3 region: CASSSTGFTEAFF. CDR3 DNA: TGTGCCAGCAGCTCGACAGGATTCACTGAAGCTTTCTTT.